These T cell receptor beta chains were read from a single sample in a study of blood T cell repertoires in COVID-19. Clones were read by immunoSEQ multiplex PCR, and TCRdb kept only the in-frame ones, dropping some. Of about 62,000 clones listed, approximately 92% are singletons. Material: peripheral blood. Receptor source: a human donor in a cohort sampled during active COVID-19. CDR3s include the opening cysteine and the closing phenylalanine or tryptophan. A D gene is named only where the DNA matches it firmly. Clone size is given for some rows only: seen once, a few or many times, or a class if the clone is expanded.

>11|.|TRBV2|once|TRBJ1-2
TGTGCCAGCAGCAGTCACTATGGCTACACCTTC
CASSSHYGYTF
>8|.|TRBV2|once|TRBJ1-2
TGTGCCAAGCACGGCTACACCTTC
CAKHGYTF
>13|.|TRBV12-3/TRBV12-4|.|TRBJ1-5
TGTGCCAGCAGGGGTTTTCTAGGTCAGCCCCAGCATTTT
CASRGFLGQPQHF
>16|TRBD1|TRBV19|.|TRBJ2-1
TGTGCCAGTAGCCCGGAGGGGACAGGGGAATACAATGAGCAGTTCTTC
CASSPEGTGEYNEQFF
>16|TRBD1|TRBV28|.|TRBJ2-7
TGTGCCAGCAGATCTCAACAGGGGGCTTTGGACTACGAGCAGTACTTC
CASRSQQGALDYEQYF
>15|.|TRBV9|.|TRBJ1-1
TGTGCCAGCTCGTTTTCTCAGACAGGGAACACTGAAGCTTTCTTT
CASSFSQTGNTEAFF
>16|TRBD1|TRBV4-2|.|TRBJ2-2
TGTGCCAGCAGCCCCCTCGAGACAGGGCACACCGGGGAGCTGTTTTTT
CASSPLETGHTGELFF
>11|.|TRBV20-1|.|TRBJ1-2
TGCAGTGCTAGACAGATCTATGGCTACACCTTC
CSARQIYGYTF
>14|.|TRBV2|.|TRBJ1-6
TGTGCCAGCGGAAGGGGAACAGGTAATTCACCCCTCCACTTT
CASGRGTGNSPLHF
>16|.|TRBV11-2|.|TRBJ2-7
TGTGCCAGCAGCCCAGATTGGGACTTGCTTAACTACGAGCAGTACTTC
CASSPDWDLLNYEQYF
>15|.|TRBV30|once|TRBJ1-5
TGTGCCTGGAGTGTACCACCGGGAAGCAATCAGCCCCAGCATTTT
CAWSVPPGSNQPQHF
>12|TRBD1|TRBV10-3|.|TRBJ2-5
TGTGCCATCAAAGGGACAGAAGAGACCCAGTACTTC
CAIKGTEETQYF
>14|.|TRBV19|.|TRBJ1-2
TGTGCCAGTAGTCCCGGGGGAGCGGGTCGGAAGGACACCTTC
CASSPGGAGRKDTF
>12|TRBD1|TRBV7-2|.|TRBJ1-1
TGTGCCAGCAGCTCGGACAGGACGACAGCTTTCTTT
CASSSDRTTAFF
>15|TRBD1|TRBV5-6|.|TRBJ2-7
TGTGCCAGCAGCTCGATGACAGGGGGTTGGTTGGAGCAGTACTTC
CASSSMTGGWLEQYF
>14|.|TRBV28|.|TRBJ1-2
TGTGCCAGCAGTTTACGTCGGACGGGGGGTGGCTACACCTTC
CASSLRRTGGGYTF
>13|.|TRBV5-6|once|TRBJ2-7
TGTGCCAGCAGCCAAGACAGTGCCTACGAGCAGTACTTC
CASSQDSAYEQYF
>16|.|TRBV7-2|.|TRBJ1-1
TGTGCCAGCAGCTTAGCAAGTCGCGCCCCGGGCACTGAAGCTTTCTTT
CASSLASRAPGTEAFF
>15|TRBD1|TRBV6-5|.|TRBJ1-2
TGTGCCAGCAGCCGCGGGCAGGGGGGCAACTATGGCTACACCTTC
CASSRGQGGNYGYTF
>15|.|TRBV21-1|.|TRBJ2-7
TGTGCCAGCAGCAAAGACCCGAGAAAGACCTACGAGCAGTACTTC
CASSKDPRKTYEQYF
>13|.|TRBV7-3|.|TRBJ2-5
TGTGCCAGCAGCTTAACGGTCCCTTCGGCCCAGTACTTC
CASSLTVPSAQYF
>12|.|TRBV1|.|TRBJ1-1
TGCACCAGCAGCAGGGGGTGGACTGAAGCTTTCTTT
CTSSRGWTEAFF
>15|.|TRBV6-5|.|TRBJ1-1
TGTGCCAGCAGGCCCCTGGGAGCCCTGAACACTGAAGCTTTCTTT
CASRPLGALNTEAFF
>17|TRBD1|TRBV19|.|TRBJ1-5
TGTGCCAGTAGTCCCGGGACAGGGGGCGTAATTCTTCAGCCCCAGCATTTT
CASSPGTGGVILQPQHF
>14|TRBD1|TRBV5-5|.|TRBJ2-3
TGTGCCAGCAGCTTGGGACAGGGCGCAGATACGCAGTATTTT
CASSLGQGADTQYF
>15|.|TRBV3-1/TRBV3-2|.|TRBJ2-1
TGTGCCAGCGTTTCAGGCGGGACCTCCTACAATGAGCAGTTCTTC
CASVSGGTSYNEQFF
>17|TRBD2|TRBV5-1|.|TRBJ2-3
TGCGCCAGCAGCACGGGACTAGCGGGATACGGTCCAGATACGCAGTATTTT
CASSTGLAGYGPDTQYF
>13|.|TRBV28|.|TRBJ1-1
TGTGCCAGCAGTTTATTAGTGAACACTGAAGCTTTCTTT
CASSLLVNTEAFF
>16|TRBD1|TRBV7-3|once|TRBJ2-1
TGTGCCAGCAGCCTCCAGGACAGGAGCTCCTACAATGAGCAGTTCTTC
CASSLQDRSSYNEQFF
>15|.|TRBV19|.|TRBJ1-2
TGTGCCAGTAGTATACTTAGGTCGCGGGGAAGTGGCTACACCTTC
CASSILRSRGSGYTF
>13|.|TRBV30|.|TRBJ1-1
TGTGCCTGGAGTGTGTACAAAAACACTGAAGCTTTCTTT
CAWSVYKNTEAFF
>16|.|TRBV14|.|TRBJ2-3
TGTGCCAGCAGCCAAGGGCTCGAGGCCGGGTCGGGTACGCAGTATTTT
CASSQGLEAGSGTQYF
>12|.|TRBV6-2/TRBV6-3|.|TRBJ2-7
TGTGCCAGCAGTTCCAGGGTTTACGAGCAGTACTTC
CASSSRVYEQYF
>11|TRBD1|TRBV20-1|.|TRBJ1-1
TGCAGTGCTAGACAGGGGGCTGAAGCTTTCTTT
CSARQGAEAFF
>15|TRBD2|TRBV6-4|.|TRBJ2-1
TGTGCCAGCAGTGAAGGACTAGCCTCCTACAATGAGCAGTTCTTC
CASSEGLASYNEQFF
>11|.|TRBV29-1|once|TRBJ1-1
TGCAGCGTTGTATACAGGAGTGAAGCTTTCTTT
CSVVYRSEAFF
>15|.|TRBV5-1|.|TRBJ2-2
TGCGCCAGCAGCCTGAGGCAGGGGAGCACCGGGGAGCTGTTTTTT
CASSLRQGSTGELFF
>15|.|TRBV27|.|TRBJ1-4
TGTGCCAGCAGCCCTTCCAGCAGGGAGGGGGAAAAACTGTTTTTT
CASSPSSREGEKLFF
>14|.|TRBV30|.|TRBJ1-4
TGTGCCTGGAGTTTGGGGGGATTGGGTGAAAAACTGTTTTTT
CAWSLGGLGEKLFF
>15|TRBD1|TRBV28|.|TRBJ2-1
TGTGCCAGCAGTTATCCGGGACAGGGGGCGAATGAGCAGTTCTTC
CASSYPGQGANEQFF
>14|.|TRBV19|.|TRBJ2-7
TGTGCCAGTAGTATTGGCCACCCACCCTACGAGCAGTACTTC
CASSIGHPPYEQYF
>15|TRBD2|TRBV7-8|.|TRBJ2-3
TGTGCCAGCAAGAGGGCGGGAGGGTTCCCAGATACGCAGTATTTT
CASKRAGGFPDTQYF
>15|.|TRBV28|once|TRBJ1-4
TGTGCCAGCAGTTTCTCGACAGGTTTACATGAAAAACTGTTTTTT
CASSFSTGLHEKLFF
>15|TRBD2|TRBV7-2|.|TRBJ2-5
TGTGCCAGCAGCTGCGGACTAGCGGGGGCGTGTACCCAGTACTTC
CASSCGLAGACTQYF
>14|.|TRBV7-8|once|TRBJ1-5
TGTGCCAGCACCCTGGAGTATAGCAATCAGCCCCAGCATTTT
CASTLEYSNQPQHF
>16|TRBD1|TRBV15|.|TRBJ1-2
TGTGCCACCAGCAGAGTTTTTCAGCGACAGGGGTATGGCTACACCTTC
CATSRVFQRQGYGYTF
>14|TRBD2|TRBV11-2|.|TRBJ2-1
TGTGCCAGCAGCCCCGGACTAGCGAGCGATGAGCAGTTCTTC
CASSPGLASDEQFF
>17|.|TRBV28|.|TRBJ1-2
TGTGCCAGCAGTTTATTAGGGGGGGCGCAGGTCGCGGATGGCTACACCTTC
CASSLLGGAQVADGYTF
>15|TRBD1|TRBV6-5|once|TRBJ1-5
TGTGCCAGCAGCCCCGGGACAGGAATAAATCAGCCCCAGCATTTT
CASSPGTGINQPQHF
>13|TRBD1|TRBV5-1|once|TRBJ2-7
TGCGCCAGCAGCACCTCGACAGGGATCGAGCAGTACTTC
CASSTSTGIEQYF